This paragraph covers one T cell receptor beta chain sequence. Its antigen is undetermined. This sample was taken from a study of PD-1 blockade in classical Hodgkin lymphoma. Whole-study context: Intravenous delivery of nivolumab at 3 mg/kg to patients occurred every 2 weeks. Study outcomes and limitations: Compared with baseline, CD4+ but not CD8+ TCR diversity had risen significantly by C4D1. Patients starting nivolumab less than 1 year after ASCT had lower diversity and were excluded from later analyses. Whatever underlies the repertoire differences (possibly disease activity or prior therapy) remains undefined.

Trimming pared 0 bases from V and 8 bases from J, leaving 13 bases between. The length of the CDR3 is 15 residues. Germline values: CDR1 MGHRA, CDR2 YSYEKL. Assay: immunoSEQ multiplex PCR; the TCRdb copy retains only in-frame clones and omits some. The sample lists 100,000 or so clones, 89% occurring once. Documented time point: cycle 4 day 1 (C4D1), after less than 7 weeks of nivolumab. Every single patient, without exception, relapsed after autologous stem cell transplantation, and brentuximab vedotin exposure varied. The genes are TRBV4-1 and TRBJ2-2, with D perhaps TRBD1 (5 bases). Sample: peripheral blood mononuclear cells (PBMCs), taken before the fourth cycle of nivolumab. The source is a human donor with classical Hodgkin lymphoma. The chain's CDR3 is CASSQEGRFLGELFF. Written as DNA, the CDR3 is TGCGCCAGCAGCCAAGAGGGGCGCTTTTTGGGGGAGCTGTTTTTT.